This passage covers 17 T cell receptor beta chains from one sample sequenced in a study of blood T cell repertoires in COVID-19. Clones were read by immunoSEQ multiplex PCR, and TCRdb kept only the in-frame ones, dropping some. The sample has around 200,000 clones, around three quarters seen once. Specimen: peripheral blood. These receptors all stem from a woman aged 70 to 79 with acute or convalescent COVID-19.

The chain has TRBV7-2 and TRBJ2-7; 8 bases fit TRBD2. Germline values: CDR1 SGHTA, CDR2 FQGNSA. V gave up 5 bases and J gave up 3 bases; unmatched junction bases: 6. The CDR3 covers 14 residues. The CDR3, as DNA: TGTGCCAGCAGCGTTTCCGGGACTAGCTACGAGCAGTACTTC. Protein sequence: CASSVSGTSYEQYF. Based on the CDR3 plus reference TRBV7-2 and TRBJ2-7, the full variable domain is GAGVSQSPSNKVTEKGKDVELRCDPISGHTALYWYRQSLGQGLEFLIYFQGNSAPDKSGLPSDRFSAERTGGSVSTLTIQRTQQEDSAVYLCASSVSGTSYEQYFGPGTRLTVT.

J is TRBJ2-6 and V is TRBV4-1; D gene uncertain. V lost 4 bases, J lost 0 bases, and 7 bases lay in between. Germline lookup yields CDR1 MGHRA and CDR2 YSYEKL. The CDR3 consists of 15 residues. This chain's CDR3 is CASSPRDSGANVLTF. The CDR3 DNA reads TGCGCCAGCAGCCCGAGAGACTCTGGGGCCAACGTCCTGACTTTC.

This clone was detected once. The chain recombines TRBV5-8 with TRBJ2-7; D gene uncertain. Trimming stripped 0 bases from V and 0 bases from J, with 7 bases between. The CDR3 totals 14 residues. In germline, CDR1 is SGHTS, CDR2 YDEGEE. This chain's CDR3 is CASSLDFSSYEQYF. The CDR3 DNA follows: TGTGCCAGCAGCTTGGATTTCTCCTCCTACGAGCAGTACTTC.

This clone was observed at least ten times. The CDR3 DNA sequence: TGTGCCAGCAGTCGCGGGCACTCCAGCTCCTACGAGCAGTACTTC. It is translated as CASSRGHSSSYEQYF. The genes are TRBV28 and TRBJ2-7, with D tentatively TRBD2 (5 bases). The CDR3 sequence is 15 residues long. The V end was cut by 5 bases, the J end by 0 bases, with 14 bases between. Germline V gene lookup returns CDR1 MDHEN and CDR2 SYDVKM.

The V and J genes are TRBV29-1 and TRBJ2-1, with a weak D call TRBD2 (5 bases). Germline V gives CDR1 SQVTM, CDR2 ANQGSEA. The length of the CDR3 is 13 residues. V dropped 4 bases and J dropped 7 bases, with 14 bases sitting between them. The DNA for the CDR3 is TGCAGCGTTGGATCCCTAGCTTTGAATGAGCAGTTCTTC. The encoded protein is CSVGSLALNEQFF.

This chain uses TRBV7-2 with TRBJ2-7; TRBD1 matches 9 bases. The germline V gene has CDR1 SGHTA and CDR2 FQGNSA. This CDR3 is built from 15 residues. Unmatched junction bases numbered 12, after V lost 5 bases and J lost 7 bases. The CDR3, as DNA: TGTGCCAGCAGCCTAGTCGGGACAGGGTTACAAGAGCAGTACTTC. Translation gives CASSLVGTGLQEQYF. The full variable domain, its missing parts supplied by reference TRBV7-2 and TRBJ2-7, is GAGVSQSPSNKVTEKGKDVELRCDPISGHTALYWYRQSLGQGLEFLIYFQGNSAPDKSGLPSDRFSAERTGGSVSTLTIQRTQQEDSAVYLCASSLVGTGLQEQYFGPGTRLTVT.

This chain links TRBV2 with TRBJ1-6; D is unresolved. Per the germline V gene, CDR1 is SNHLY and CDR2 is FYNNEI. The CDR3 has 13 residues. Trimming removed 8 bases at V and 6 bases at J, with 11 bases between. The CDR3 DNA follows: TGTGCCAGCTGCGGTAGAGGTAATTCACCCCTCCACTTT. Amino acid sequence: CASCGRGNSPLHF.

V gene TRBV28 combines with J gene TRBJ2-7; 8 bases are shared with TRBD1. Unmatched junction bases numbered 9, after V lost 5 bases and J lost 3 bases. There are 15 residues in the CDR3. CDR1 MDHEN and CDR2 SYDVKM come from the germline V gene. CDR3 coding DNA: TGTGCCAGCAGTAAAAATGACAGGGGAGGCTACGAGCAGTACTTC. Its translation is CASSKNDRGGYEQYF.

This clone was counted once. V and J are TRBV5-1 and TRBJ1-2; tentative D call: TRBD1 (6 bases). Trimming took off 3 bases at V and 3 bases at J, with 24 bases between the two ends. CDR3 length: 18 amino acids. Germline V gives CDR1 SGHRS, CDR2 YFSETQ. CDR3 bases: TGCGCCAGCAGCTCCGAAGGGACGTCGCAGGGGAAACACTATGGCTACACCTTC. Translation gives CASSSEGTSQGKHYGYTF.

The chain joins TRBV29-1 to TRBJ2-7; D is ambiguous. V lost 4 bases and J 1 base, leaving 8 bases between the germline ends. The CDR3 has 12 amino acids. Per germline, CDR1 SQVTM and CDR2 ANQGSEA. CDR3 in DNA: TGCAGCGTTGTGGGCAGGTCCTACGAGCAGTACTTC. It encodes CSVVGRSYEQYF.

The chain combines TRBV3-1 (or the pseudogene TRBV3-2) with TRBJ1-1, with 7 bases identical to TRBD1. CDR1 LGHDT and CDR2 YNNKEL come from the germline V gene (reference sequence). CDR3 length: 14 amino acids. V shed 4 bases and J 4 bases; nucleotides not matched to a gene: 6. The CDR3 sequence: CASSRQGRSTEAFF. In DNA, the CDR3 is TGTGCCAGCAGCCGACAGGGACGAAGCACTGAAGCTTTCTTT.

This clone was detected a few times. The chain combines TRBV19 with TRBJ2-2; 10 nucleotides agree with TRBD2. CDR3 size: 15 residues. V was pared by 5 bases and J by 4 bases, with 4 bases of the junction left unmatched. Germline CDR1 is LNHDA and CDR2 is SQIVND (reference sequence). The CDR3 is CASSALAGATGELFF. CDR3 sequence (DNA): TGTGCCAGTAGTGCCCTAGCGGGAGCCACCGGGGAGCTGTTTTTT.

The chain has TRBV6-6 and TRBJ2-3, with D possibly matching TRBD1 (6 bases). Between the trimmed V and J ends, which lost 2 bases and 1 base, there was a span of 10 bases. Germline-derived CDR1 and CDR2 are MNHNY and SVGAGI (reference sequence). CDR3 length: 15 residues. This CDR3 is CASSYPDRGTDTQYF. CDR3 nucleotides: TGTGCCAGCAGTTACCCGGACAGAGGCACAGATACGCAGTATTTT.

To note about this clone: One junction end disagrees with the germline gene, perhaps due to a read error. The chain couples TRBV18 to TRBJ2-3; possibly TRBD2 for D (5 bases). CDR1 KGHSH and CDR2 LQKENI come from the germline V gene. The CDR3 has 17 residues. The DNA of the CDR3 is TGTGCCAGCTCGCCACACTCCAGCGGTACCCACACAGATACGCAGTATTTT. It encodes CASSPHSSGTHTDTQYF.

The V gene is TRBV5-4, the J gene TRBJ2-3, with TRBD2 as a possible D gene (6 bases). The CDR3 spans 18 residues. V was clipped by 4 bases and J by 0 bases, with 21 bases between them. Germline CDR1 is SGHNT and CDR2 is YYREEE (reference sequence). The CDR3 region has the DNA TGTGCCAGCAGCCCCATGGGTGGCGGGACCGCTAGCACAGATACGCAGTATTTT. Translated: CASSPMGGGTASTDTQYF.

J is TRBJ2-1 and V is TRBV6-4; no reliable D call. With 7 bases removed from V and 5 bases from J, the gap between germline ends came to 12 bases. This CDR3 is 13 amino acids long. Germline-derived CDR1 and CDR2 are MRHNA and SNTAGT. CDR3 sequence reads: CASTVLKNNEQFF. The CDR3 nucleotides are TGTGCCAGCACGGTACTTAAAAACAATGAGCAGTTCTTC.

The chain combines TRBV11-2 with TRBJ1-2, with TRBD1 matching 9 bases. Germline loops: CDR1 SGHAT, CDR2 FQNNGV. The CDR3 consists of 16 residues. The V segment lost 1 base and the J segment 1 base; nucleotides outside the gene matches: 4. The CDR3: CASSLGTGDFNYGYTF. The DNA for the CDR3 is TGTGCCAGCAGCTTAGGGACAGGGGATTTTAACTATGGCTACACCTTC.